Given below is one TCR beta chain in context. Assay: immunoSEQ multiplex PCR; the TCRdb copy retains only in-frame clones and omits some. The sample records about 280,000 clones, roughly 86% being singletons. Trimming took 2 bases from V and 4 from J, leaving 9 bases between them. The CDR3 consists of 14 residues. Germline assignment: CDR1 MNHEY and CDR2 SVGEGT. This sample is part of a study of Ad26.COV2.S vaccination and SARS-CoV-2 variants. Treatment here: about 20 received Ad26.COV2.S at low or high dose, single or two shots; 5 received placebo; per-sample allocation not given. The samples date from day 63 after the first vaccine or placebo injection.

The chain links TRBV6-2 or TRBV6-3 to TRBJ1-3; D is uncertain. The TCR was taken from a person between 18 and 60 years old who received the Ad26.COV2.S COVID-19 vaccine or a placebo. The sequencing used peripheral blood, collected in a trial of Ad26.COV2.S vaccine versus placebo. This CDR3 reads CASSYGSLGNTIYF. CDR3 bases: TGTGCCAGCAGTTACGGGAGTCTCGGAAACACCATATATTTT.